This entry concerns a single TCR beta chain. Generated by immunoSEQ multiplex PCR, the TCRdb table keeps only in-frame clones and is missing some. This table holds approximately 47,000 clones, 70% to 90% found once. Germline CDR1 reads SGHTA; CDR2 reads FQGNSA. The CDR3 is made up of 16 amino acids. Deletions cut 4 bases from V and 4 bases from J, with 19 bases between. This record belongs to a study of T cell changes during pregnancy in multiple sclerosis. The source of this sequence is a female donor with multiple sclerosis, enrolled in a pregnancy study. The sequences come from peripheral blood, collected in the first trimester of pregnancy. The chain carries TRBV7-2 and TRBJ1-1, with D possibly matching TRBD1 (5 bases). This chain's CDR3 is CASSSRAGLRSTEAFF. CDR3 DNA: TGTGCCAGCAGCTCCAGGGCGGGGTTAAGGAGCACTGAAGCTTTCTTT.